This note documents a single T cell receptor beta chain sequence. The antigen is not known. Data came from immunoSEQ multiplex PCR; TCRdb stores just in-frame clones and leaves some out. The repertoire holds around 76,000 clones, 85% seen once, with 5.9% in the top ten. In germline, CDR1 is SGHDT, CDR2 YYEEEE. The ends lost 4 bases at V and 3 bases at J; junction bases unmatched: 15. The CDR3 is 17 amino acids. The data were taken from a study of OX40 agonist ivuxolimab in advanced cancers. Overall study findings and caveats: Within 6 weeks, CD4+ and CD8+ blood T cells expanded clonally at 0.1 to 3.0 mg/kg.

The receptor comes from an adult with an advanced solid tumor such as melanoma, head and neck, liver or kidney cancer. This sequence joins TRBV5-6 and TRBJ1-2, with 7 bases aligning to TRBD1. Sample: CD4+ or CD8+ T cells sorted from blood, taken in a trial of the OX40 agonist ivuxolimab. CDR3 loop: CASSPLDGQGEDYGYTF. The CDR3 nucleotides read TGTGCCAGCAGCCCCCTTGATGGGCAGGGGGAAGACTATGGCTACACCTTC.